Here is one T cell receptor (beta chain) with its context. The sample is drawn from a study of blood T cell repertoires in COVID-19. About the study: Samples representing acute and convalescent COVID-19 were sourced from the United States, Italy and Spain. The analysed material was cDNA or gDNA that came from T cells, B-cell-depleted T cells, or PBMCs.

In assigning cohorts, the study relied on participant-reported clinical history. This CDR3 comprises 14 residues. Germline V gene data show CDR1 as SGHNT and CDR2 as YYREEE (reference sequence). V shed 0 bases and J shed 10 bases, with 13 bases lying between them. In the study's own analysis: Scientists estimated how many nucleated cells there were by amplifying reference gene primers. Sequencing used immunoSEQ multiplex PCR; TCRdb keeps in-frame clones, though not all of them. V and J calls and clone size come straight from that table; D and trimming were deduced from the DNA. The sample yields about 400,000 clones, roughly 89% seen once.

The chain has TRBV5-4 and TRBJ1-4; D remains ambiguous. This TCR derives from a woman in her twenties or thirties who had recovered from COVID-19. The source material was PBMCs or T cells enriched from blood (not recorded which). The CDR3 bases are TGTGCCAGCAGCTTGGGCCCTCGGGAGCCAAAACTGTTTTTT. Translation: CASSLGPREPKLFF. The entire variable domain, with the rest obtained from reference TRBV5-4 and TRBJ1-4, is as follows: ETGVTQSPTHLIKTRGQQVTLRCSSQSGHNTVSWYQQALGQGPQFIFQYYREEENGRGNFPPRFSGLQFPNYSSELNVNALELDDSALYLCASSLGPREPKLFFGSGTQLSVL.